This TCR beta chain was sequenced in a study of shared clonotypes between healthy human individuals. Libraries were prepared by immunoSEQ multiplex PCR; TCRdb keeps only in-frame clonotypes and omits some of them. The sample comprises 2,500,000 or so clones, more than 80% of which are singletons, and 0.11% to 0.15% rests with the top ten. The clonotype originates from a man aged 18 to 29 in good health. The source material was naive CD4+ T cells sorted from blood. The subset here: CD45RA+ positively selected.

As DNA, the CDR3 is TGTGCCAGCAGCGCCCGACTAGCGGGAAGCACCGGGGAGCTGTTTTTT. This gives the protein CASSARLAGSTGELFF. The V call is TRBV7-9, the J call TRBJ2-2, with TRBD2 identical over 11 bases. The CDR3 contains 16 residues. The germline V gene has CDR1 SEHNR and CDR2 FQNEAQ (reference sequence). After removal of 5 bases from V and 4 bases from J, the junction contained 6 bases not matched to a gene.